This T cell receptor beta chain was retrieved from a study of cytomegalovirus exposure and HLA in healthy donors. The PCR contained 60 Vbeta and 13 Jbeta primers. Sequencing used immunoSEQ multiplex PCR; TCRdb keeps in-frame clones, though not all of them. The data show about 190,000 clones, approximately 90% seen once. Sequencing used PBMCs. The receptor was isolated from a boy aged 2 to 9 in good health and CMV-seronegative.

The CDR3 here is CASSTPLTSGGHSYEQYF. In DNA form, the CDR3 reads TGTGCCAGCAGTACACCTCTTACTAGCGGGGGGCACTCCTACGAGCAGTACTTC. The gene calls are TRBV28 and TRBJ2-7, with 12 bases matching TRBD2. V dropped 5 bases and J dropped 0; count of bases not matched to a gene: 11. The CDR3 length is 18 residues. The V gene's germline CDR1 is MDHEN and CDR2 SYDVKM.